One TCR beta chain is described in this entry. What it binds is not known. This record comes from a study of OX40 agonist ivuxolimab in advanced cancers. Per the germline V gene, CDR1 is SQVTM and CDR2 is ANQGSEA. V gave up 0 bases and J gave up 0 bases, with 14 bases separating them. The CDR3 covers 16 residues. Autoimmune disease history or systemic immunosuppression was exclusionary. Study-wide results and caveats: CD4+ and CD8+ blood T cells expanded clonally by week 6 at 0.1 to 3.0 mg/kg.

TCRdb keeps only in-frame clones here, not all; method: immunoSEQ multiplex PCR. Counted here are 70,000 to 90,000 clones, over 85% occurring once; the ten biggest clones make up 0.3% to 0.45%. This TCR derives from an adult with an advanced solid tumor such as melanoma, head and neck, liver or kidney cancer. The sample in question was CD4+ or CD8+ T cells sorted from blood, obtained in a trial of the OX40 agonist ivuxolimab. V gene TRBV29-1 combines with J gene TRBJ1-1, with D uncertain. The CDR3 reads CSVEENPWGMNTEAFF. The CDR3, as DNA: TGCAGCGTTGAAGAGAACCCCTGGGGTATGAACACTGAAGCTTTCTTT.